These T cell receptor beta chains were read from a single sample in a study of cytomegalovirus exposure and HLA in healthy donors. Clones were read by immunoSEQ multiplex PCR, and TCRdb kept only the in-frame ones, dropping some. The data contain more than 95,000 clones, around 60% of them seen just once; the ten biggest clones take up roughly 3%. Sequenced sample: PBMCs. These receptors were collected from a man in his sixties in good health and CMV-seronegative. The conserved cysteine and the conserved F or W are not part of the CDR3 here. The order of the fields is CDR3 length, V gene, CDR3 protein.

14,TRBV5-4,ASSLAGLAGSYEQY
12,TRBV5-6,ASSLFNSGNTIY
15,TRBV12-5,ASGLVEGALSYNEQF
11,TRBV7-3,ASSEREGATQY
14,TRBV6-6,ASNQLQGLPPGEQY
13,TRBV5-1,ASSLSLAQYNEQF
9,TRBV6-6,ASTPGTRQY
12,TRBV30,AWSTQGGTYEQY
14,TRBV28,ASSPLTDSNTGELF
12,TRBV11-2,ASSFRGTYNEQF
15,TRBV9,ASSSLGGALGTDTQY
11,TRBV11-3,ASSGQTNYGYT
11,TRBV6-1,ASSEVGQYGYT
14,TRBV28,ASRLTGSLGSQPQH
13,TRBV5-1,ASSIMPGATDTQY
10,TRBV15,ATSRDPEGYT
13,TRBV7-9,SSLPGQGITDTQY
12,TRBV18,ASSPKTGQETQY
10,TRBV18,ASFAGTDTQY
12,TRBV11-2,ASSLINRVGELF
11,TRBV28,ASSLTGPKLGV
11,TRBV7-9,ASSSQRPYEQY
13,TRBV5-1,ASSILAGIPDTQY
11,TRBV5-1,ASSVLSTDTQY
14,TRBV4-2,ASSQDVTSGRETQY
11,TRBV11-2,ASSPHAGNTIY
13,TRBV11-2,ASSPSTGSNSPLH
12,TRBV5-4,ASSLGQANTEAF
11,TRBV7-3,ASSLDYTDTQY
14,TRBV2,ASSEKLAGTNEKLF
12,TRBV9,ASSGGGWTDTQY
10,TRBV7-2,ASSPWLAEQF
11,TRBV19,ASSNREGREQY
13,TRBV19,ASSIESLSNQPQH
9,TRBV29-1,SVDRSTEAF
15,TRBV30,AWSVGQGFSGANVLT
14,TRBV11-3,ASSLGGTSGSDTQY
12,TRBV10-1,ASSGTGGTGELF
12,TRBV9,ASSAQGAGGELF
14,TRBV28,ASSFGRGSAREKLF
12,TRBV6-5,ATTREGPYNEQF
10,TRBV6-1,ASIHRGYGYT
12,TRBV6-1,ASRPDRLTDTQY
12,TRBV10-2,ASSVAEGTETQY